This T cell receptor beta chain was found in a study of T cell responses to AZD1222 COVID-19 vaccine. Trimming took off 5 bases at V and 5 bases at J, with 9 bases between the two ends. Per the germline V gene, CDR1 is GTSNPN and CDR2 is SVGIG (reference sequence). This CDR3 comprises 12 residues. Researchers grouped second doses given at about 4 or about 12 weeks into one pool. The method was immunoSEQ multiplex PCR; TCRdb's version includes in-frame clones alone and lacks a portion of them. The sample consists of 30,000 to 35,000 clones, about four fifths of them appearing once. Overall study findings and caveats: Unmutated variant regions reportedly attract nearly half of all spike-specific TCRs. White British people made up most donors, females outnumbered males, and clonal diversity was possibly underestimated.

Notes on this clone: The antigen is unknown.

The sequence came from an adult who received the AZD1222 COVID-19 vaccine. The rearrangement uses TRBV30 and TRBJ1-4; tentatively, D is TRBD1 (5 bases). The sample in question was peripheral blood, obtained 28 days after the second AZD1222 dose. CDR3 DNA sequence: TGTGCCTGGGACAGACCGAATGAAAAACTGTTTTTT. Translating it yields CAWDRPNEKLFF.